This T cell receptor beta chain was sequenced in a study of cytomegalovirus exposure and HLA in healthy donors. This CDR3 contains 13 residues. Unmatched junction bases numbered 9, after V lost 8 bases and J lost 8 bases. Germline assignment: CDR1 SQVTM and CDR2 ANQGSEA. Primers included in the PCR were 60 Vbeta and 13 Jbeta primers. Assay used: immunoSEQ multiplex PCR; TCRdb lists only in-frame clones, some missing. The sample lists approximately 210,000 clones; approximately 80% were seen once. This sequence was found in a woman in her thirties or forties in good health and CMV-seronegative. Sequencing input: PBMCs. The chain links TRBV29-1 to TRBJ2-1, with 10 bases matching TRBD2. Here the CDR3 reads CSIKLAGHDEQFF. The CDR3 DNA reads TGCAGCATCAAACTAGCGGGACACGATGAGCAGTTCTTC.